The rows below give T cell receptor beta chains drawn from one sample of a study of blood T cell repertoires in COVID-19. Profiling relied on immunoSEQ multiplex PCR, and the TCRdb table lists in-frame clones only, not all of them. The repertoire holds fewer than 200,000 clones, with 89% as singletons. Sequenced: peripheral blood. Receptors originate from a man aged 18 to 35 who had recovered from COVID-19. Each CDR3 is given with its conserved first and last residue. Each record gives: clone size, J gene, D gene, V gene, CDR3 protein, CDR3 DNA. D genes are given only for firm matches. The size field is filled for only some rows; it gives once, few, many or a size class.

>-|TRBJ2-7|-|TRBV6-5
CASSIKRRAGHEQYF
TGTGCCAGCTCCATTAAGCGCAGGGCAGGCCACGAGCAGTACTTC
>-|TRBJ1-6|TRBD1|TRBV27
CASRETGFGSSPLHF
TGTGCCAGCAGGGAGACAGGGTTCGGCTCTTCACCCCTCCACTTT
>-|TRBJ2-7|TRBD2|TRBV28
CASSPPGGGPYEQYF
TGTGCCAGCAGTCCACCGGGAGGAGGGCCCTACGAGCAGTACTTC
>-|TRBJ2-1|TRBD2|TRBV3-1/TRBV3-2
CASSPQGLAGNNEQFF
TGTGCCAGCAGCCCCCAGGGGCTAGCGGGGAATAATGAGCAGTTCTTC
>once|TRBJ1-2|TRBD1|TRBV10-3
CAISFGQGRLDYGYTF
TGTGCCATCAGTTTTGGACAGGGTAGATTGGACTATGGCTACACCTTC
>-|TRBJ2-7|-|TRBV25-1
CASSESVSTYEQYF
TGTGCCAGCAGTGAATCGGTTAGCACCTACGAGCAGTACTTC
>-|TRBJ1-2|-|TRBV19
CASSTSPGYGYTF
TGTGCCAGTAGTACTTCACCGGGATATGGCTACACCTTC
>-|TRBJ2-2|TRBD2|TRBV4-3
CASSQAGVVTGELFF
TGCGCCAGCAGCCAGGCGGGAGTAGTCACCGGGGAGCTGTTTTTT
>-|TRBJ2-5|TRBD2|TRBV27
CASSLGVAGGETQYF
TGTGCCAGCAGTTTAGGGGTAGCGGGAGGAGAGACCCAGTACTTC
>few|TRBJ2-2|-|TRBV12-5
CASGKSTGELFF
TGTGCTAGTGGCAAGAGCACCGGGGAGCTGTTTTTT
>-|TRBJ2-5|TRBD2|TRBV6-6
CASSYDIGGSATQYF
TGTGCCAGCAGTTACGATATCGGCGGGAGCGCGACCCAGTACTTC
>-|TRBJ1-1|TRBD1|TRBV4-3
CASSHPGGTGAAEAFF
TGCGCCAGCAGCCACCCAGGCGGGACAGGGGCGGCTGAAGCTTTCTTT
>-|TRBJ1-5|-|TRBV5-4
CASSSGGRIDSNQPQHF
TGTGCCAGCAGTTCCGGAGGGAGGATAGATAGCAATCAGCCCCAGCATTTT
>-|TRBJ2-7|-|TRBV6-2/TRBV6-3
CASSYSTSSVGYEQYF
TGTGCCAGCAGTTACTCGACTTCTAGCGTCGGCTACGAGCAGTACTTC
>-|TRBJ2-7|-|TRBV2
CASAVLFPEQYF
TGTGCCAGCGCAGTGCTGTTCCCTGAGCAGTACTTC
>-|TRBJ1-2|TRBD1|TRBV7-2
CASRDRGFSGYTF
TGTGCCAGCAGGGACAGGGGGTTTAGTGGCTACACCTTC
>-|TRBJ2-5|-|TRBV5-4
CASSLGGQRQETQYF
TGTGCCAGCAGCTTGGGCGGACAGCGCCAAGAGACCCAGTACTTC
>-|TRBJ2-1|TRBD1|TRBV5-5
CASSPPDREYNEQFF
TGTGCCAGCAGCCCGCCGGACAGGGAATACAATGAGCAGTTCTTC
>-|TRBJ2-1|-|TRBV7-2
CASSLPDFIYNEQFF
TGTGCCAGCAGCTTACCGGACTTCATCTACAATGAGCAGTTCTTC
>-|TRBJ1-5|-|TRBV5-1
CASSLGPSYSNQPQHF
TGCGCCAGCAGCTTGGGGCCCAGTTATAGCAATCAGCCCCAGCATTTT
>-|TRBJ1-3|-|TRBV7-2
CASSPGQNSGNTIYF
TGTGCCAGCAGCCCCGGACAGAACTCTGGAAACACCATATATTTT
>-|TRBJ1-2|-|TRBV5-6
CASSPRGMSYHYGYTF
TGTGCCAGCAGCCCCAGGGGAATGTCGTATCACTATGGCTACACCTTC
>-|TRBJ2-6|-|TRBV3-1/TRBV3-2
CASSQETRTDSSGANVLTF
TGTGCCAGCAGCCAAGAAACAAGGACAGACAGCTCTGGGGCCAACGTCCTGACTTTC
>-|TRBJ2-7|-|TRBV29-1
CSVEVPRTGQSYEQYF
TGCAGCGTTGAAGTCCCGAGAACCGGACAGAGCTACGAGCAGTACTTC
>-|TRBJ2-1|TRBD2|TRBV13
CASNLPTSGRPNNEQFF
TGTGCCAGCAACTTGCCGACTAGCGGGAGGCCAAACAATGAGCAGTTCTTC
>-|TRBJ1-1|-|TRBV25-1
CASSTDRQNTEAFF
TGTGCCAGCAGTACCGACAGGCAGAACACTGAAGCTTTCTTT
>-|TRBJ2-1|TRBD2|TRBV7-2
CASSLWTSGRNNEQFF
TGTGCCAGCAGCCTATGGACTAGCGGGAGGAACAATGAGCAGTTCTTC